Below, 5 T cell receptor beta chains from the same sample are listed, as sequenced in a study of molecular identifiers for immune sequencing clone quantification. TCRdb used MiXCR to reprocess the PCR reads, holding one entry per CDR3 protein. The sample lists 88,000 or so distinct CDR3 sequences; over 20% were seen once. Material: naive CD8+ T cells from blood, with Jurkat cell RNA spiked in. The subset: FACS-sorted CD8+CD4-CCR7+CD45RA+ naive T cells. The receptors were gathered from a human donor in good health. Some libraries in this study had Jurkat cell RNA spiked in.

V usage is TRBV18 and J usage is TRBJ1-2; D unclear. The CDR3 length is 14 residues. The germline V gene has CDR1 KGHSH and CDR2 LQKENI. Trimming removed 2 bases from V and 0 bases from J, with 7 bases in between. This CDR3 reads CASSPIEANYGYTF. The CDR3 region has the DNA TGTGCCAGCTCACCAATAGAAGCTAACTATGGCTACACCTTC.

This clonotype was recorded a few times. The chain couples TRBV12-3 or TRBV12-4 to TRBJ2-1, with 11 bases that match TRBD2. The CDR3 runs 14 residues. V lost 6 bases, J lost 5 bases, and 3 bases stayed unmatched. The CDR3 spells CASSRLAGNNEQFF. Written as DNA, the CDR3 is TGTGCCAGCAGCCGACTAGCGGGAAACAATGAGCAGTTCTTC.

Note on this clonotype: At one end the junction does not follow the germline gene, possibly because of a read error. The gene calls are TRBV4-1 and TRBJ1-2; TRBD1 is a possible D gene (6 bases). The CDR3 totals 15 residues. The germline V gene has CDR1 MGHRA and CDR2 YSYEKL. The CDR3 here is CASSQGQGKGYGNTF. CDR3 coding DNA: TGCGCCAGCAGCCAAGGGCAGGGGAAAGGCTATGGCAACACCTTC.

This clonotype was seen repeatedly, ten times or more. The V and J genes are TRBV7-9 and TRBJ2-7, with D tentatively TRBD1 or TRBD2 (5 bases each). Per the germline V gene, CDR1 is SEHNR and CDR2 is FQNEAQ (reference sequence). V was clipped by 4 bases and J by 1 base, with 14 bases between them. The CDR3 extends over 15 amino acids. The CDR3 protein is CASSWTGPTSYEQYF. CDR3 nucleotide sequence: TGTGCCAGCAGCTGGACGGGACCGACTTCCTACGAGCAGTACTTC. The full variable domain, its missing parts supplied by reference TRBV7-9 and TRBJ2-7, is DTGVSQNPRHKITKRGQNVTFRCDPISEHNRLYWYRQTLGQGPEFLTYFQNEAQLEKSRLLSDRFSAERPKGSFSTLEIQRTEQGDSAMYLCASSWTGPTSYEQYFGPGTRLTVT.

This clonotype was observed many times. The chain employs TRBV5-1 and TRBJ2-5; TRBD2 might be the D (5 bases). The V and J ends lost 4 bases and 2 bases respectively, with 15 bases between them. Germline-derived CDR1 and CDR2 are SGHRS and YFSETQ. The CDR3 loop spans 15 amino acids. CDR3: CASSRWAGEQETQYF. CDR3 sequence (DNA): TGCGCCAGCAGCAGATGGGCCGGGGAGCAAGAGACCCAGTACTTC.